The sequence of this TCR beta chain was determined in a study of CD8 T cells in ankylosing spondylitis. Study results and limitations: For ankylosing spondylitis blood, a TCR beta motif of under 10 highly homologous variants appeared characteristic.

V lost 8 bases to trimming and J lost 0 bases; unmatched junction nucleotides: 8. Germline CDR1 reads DFQATT; CDR2 reads SNEGSKA (reference sequence). This CDR3 has 16 amino acids. Worth noting for this clonotype: Its target is unknown.

TCRdb re-analysed the 5' RACE reads in MiXCR, keeping a single row per CDR3 protein. The data show roughly 470,000 distinct CDR3 sequences, roughly 26% seen once. The J gene is TRBJ2-7, the V gene TRBV20-1; TRBD2 agrees at 15 bases. What was sequenced was blood, either unsorted or a sorted T cell fraction (not recorded which). The source of this sequence is a male donor with ankylosing spondylitis. DNA for the CDR3: TGCAGTCGTTCCGGGACTAGCGGGAGGAGCTCCTACGAGCAGTACTTC. This sequence encodes CSRSGTSGRSSYEQYF.